This T cell receptor beta chain was obtained from a study of blood T cell repertoires in COVID-19. Sequencing used immunoSEQ multiplex PCR; TCRdb keeps in-frame clones, though not all of them. This table has under 250,000 clones, roughly 79% appearing once. The V end was cut by 4 bases, the J end by 3 bases, with 11 bases between. This CDR3 is 13 amino acids long. Per germline, CDR1 SGHRS and CDR2 YFSETQ. The sequence was obtained from a woman in her forties or fifties with acute COVID-19. What was sequenced was PBMCs or T cells enriched from blood (not recorded which). The chain carries TRBV5-1 and TRBJ2-7; the D gene is possibly TRBD1 (6 bases). For the CDR3, the DNA is TGCGCCAGCAGCCAGGGACAAAACTACGAGCAGTACTTC. This codes for CASSQGQNYEQYF.